This T cell receptor beta chain was documented in a study of post-analysis software for immune sequencing data. Looking at the study overall: The disease courses spanned relapsing-remitting, secondary progressive and progressive-relapsing forms of multiple sclerosis. Study-level findings and limits: F measure grouped same-batch samples tightly together. Among multiple sclerosis patients, normalized Chao1 diversity was significantly below that of controls. The study found TRBV5-6, TRBV5-1 and TRBV20-1 among 4 or 5 TRBV segments more frequent in patients than controls.

This clonotype was counted a few times. Antigen specificity is unknown. V was clipped by 6 bases and J by 0 bases, with 9 bases between them. In germline, CDR1 is MDHEN, CDR2 SYDVKM. This CDR3 is built from 13 residues. Sequencing libraries made from TCR beta cDNA carried unique molecular identifiers. TCRdb re-called the PCR reads with MiXCR, one entry per CDR3 protein. The sample has about 770,000 distinct CDR3 sequences, approximately 44% seen once. The receptor comes from a girl between 5 and 17 years old with multiple sclerosis. The sequencing sample was made of blood. The rearrangement joins TRBV28 to TRBJ2-7; perhaps TRBD2 as D (5 bases). The CDR3 nucleotides read TGTGCCAGCAGGCTAGCTATCTCCTACGAGCAGTACTTC. It encodes CASRLAISYEQYF.